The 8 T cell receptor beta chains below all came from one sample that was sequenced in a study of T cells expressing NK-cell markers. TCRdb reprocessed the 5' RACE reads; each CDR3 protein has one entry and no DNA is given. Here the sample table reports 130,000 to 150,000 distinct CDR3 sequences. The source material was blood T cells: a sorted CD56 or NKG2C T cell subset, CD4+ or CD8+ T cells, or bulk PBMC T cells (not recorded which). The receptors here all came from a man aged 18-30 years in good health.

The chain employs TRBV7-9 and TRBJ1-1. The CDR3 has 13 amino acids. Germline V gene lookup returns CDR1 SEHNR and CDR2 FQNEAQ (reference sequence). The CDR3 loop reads CASSIGSNTEAFF.

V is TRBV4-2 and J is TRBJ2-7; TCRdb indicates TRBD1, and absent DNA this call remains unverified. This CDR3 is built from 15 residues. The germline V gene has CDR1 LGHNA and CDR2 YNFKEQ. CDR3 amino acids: CASSQEPTGTYEQYF.

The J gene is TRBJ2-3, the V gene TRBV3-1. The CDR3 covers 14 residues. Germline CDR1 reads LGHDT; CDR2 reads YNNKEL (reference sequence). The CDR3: CASSQVLIQKSQYF.

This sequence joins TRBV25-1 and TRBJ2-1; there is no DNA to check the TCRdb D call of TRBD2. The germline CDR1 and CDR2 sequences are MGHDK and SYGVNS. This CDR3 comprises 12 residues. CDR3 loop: CASLAAYNEQFF.

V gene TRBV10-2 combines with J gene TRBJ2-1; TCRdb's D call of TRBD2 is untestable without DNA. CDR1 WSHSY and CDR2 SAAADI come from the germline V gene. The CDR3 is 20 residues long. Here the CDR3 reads CASSEPLGTSGTPRPNEQFF.

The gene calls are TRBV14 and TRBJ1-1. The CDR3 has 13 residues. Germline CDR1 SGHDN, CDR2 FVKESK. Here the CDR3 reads CASSQGPDTEAFF.

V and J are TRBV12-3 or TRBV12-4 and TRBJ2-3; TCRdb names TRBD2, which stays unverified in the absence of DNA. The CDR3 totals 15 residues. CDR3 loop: CASSPQREGLDTQYF.

The CDR3 reads CASSQDRGAAEPQHF. The rearrangement joins TRBV4-3 to TRBJ1-5; with no DNA, the TCRdb D assignment of TRBD1 cannot be verified. There are 15 residues in the CDR3. The germline V gene has CDR1 LGHNA and CDR2 YSLEER.